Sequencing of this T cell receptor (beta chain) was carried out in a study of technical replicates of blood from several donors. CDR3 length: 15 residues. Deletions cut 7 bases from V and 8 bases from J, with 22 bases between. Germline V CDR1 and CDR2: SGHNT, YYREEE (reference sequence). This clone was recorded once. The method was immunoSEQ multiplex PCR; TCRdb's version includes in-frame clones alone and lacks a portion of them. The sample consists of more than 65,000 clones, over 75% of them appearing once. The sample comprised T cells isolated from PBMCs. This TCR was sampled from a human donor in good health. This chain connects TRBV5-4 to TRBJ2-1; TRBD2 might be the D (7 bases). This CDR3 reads CASFGGGGPIHEQFF. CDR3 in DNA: TGTGCCAGCTTTGGAGGGGGAGGGCCCATTCATGAGCAGTTCTTC.